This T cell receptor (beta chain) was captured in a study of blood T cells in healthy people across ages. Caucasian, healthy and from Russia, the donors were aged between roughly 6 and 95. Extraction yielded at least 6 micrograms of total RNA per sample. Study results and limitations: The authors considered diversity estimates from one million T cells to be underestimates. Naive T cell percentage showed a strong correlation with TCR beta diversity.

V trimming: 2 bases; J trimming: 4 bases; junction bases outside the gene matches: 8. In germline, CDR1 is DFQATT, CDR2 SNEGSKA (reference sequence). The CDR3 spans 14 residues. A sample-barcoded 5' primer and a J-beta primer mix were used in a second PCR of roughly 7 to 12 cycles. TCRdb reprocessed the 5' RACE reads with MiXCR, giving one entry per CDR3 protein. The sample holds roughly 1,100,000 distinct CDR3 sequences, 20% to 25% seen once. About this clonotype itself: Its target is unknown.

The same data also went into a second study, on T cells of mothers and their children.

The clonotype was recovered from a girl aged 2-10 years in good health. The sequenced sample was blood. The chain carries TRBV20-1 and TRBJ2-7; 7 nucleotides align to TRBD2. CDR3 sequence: CSARPPRTSYEQYF. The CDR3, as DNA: TGCAGTGCTAGACCCCCGAGGACTAGTTACGAGCAGTACTTC.